The rows below give T cell receptor beta chains drawn from one sample of a study of T cells in Graves' hyperthyroidism and ophthalmopathy. TCRdb recomputed calls from the multiplex PCR reads with MiXCR, one row per CDR3 protein. Here the sample spans 400,000 or so distinct CDR3 sequences, 13% to 15% being singletons. The sequencing input was blood. Receptor source: a woman aged 55-75 years with Graves' ophthalmopathy. CDR3s include the opening cysteine and the closing phenylalanine or tryptophan. Clone size is given for some rows only: seen once, a few or many times, or a class if the clone is expanded.

abundance	v_gene	len	j_gene	CDR3aa
many	TRBV2	14	TRBJ2-5	CASSEQGSQETQYF
few	TRBV28	15	TRBJ2-1	CATSTGTGARGEQFF
.	TRBV4-2	11	TRBJ2-7	CASRSTYEQYF
many	TRBV30	15	TRBJ2-7	CAWSEYSGTSSEQYF
many	TRBV3-1	16	TRBJ2-3	CASSRYGTSDTDTQYF
many	TRBV7-2	15	TRBJ2-7	CASLPGDRGSYEQYF
few	TRBV6-1	16	TRBJ1-1	CASSQGQGSGNTEAFF
.	TRBV2	17	TRBJ2-7	CASSEETSGRAIYEQYF
many	TRBV28	11	TRBJ1-2	CAGQGNYGYTF
few	TRBV5-1	14	TRBJ2-7	CASSSTGTQGEQYF
few	TRBV28	14	TRBJ1-2	CASSLYPEPYGYTF
many	TRBV28	16	TRBJ2-1	CASGGGLAGTYNEQFF
few	TRBV25-1	16	TRBJ2-2	CASSSGRARGTGELFF
few	TRBV29-1	13	TRBJ2-1	CSVEGGERVEQFF
few	TRBV6-1	15	TRBJ2-2	CATLGRTANTGELFF
many	TRBV7-2	15	TRBJ2-1	CASSLIQGVGYEQFF
few	TRBV6-1	14	TRBJ1-4	CASTPWVMGEKLFF
.	TRBV2	11	TRBJ2-1	CASSVGTVQFF
.	TRBV7-8	17	TRBJ2-3	CASSLGSAGGLTDTQYF
many	TRBV15	15	TRBJ2-5	CATSTPDTLRETQYF
.	TRBV5-4	15	TRBJ1-6	CASSLQDSNNSPLHF
.	TRBV5-1	15	TRBJ2-2	CASSLGDRITGELFF
few	TRBV5-6	13	TRBJ1-6	CASSSNQGSPLHF
many	TRBV10-3	14	TRBJ2-3	CAIGGPIVRDTQYF
many	TRBV4-2	17	TRBJ2-7	CASSQPLGTSGRYEQYF
many	TRBV28	19	TRBJ2-1	CASSLLGTSGGGSYNEQFF
.	TRBV5-1	15	TRBJ2-2	CASSPLIEASGELFF
many	TRBV5-1	15	TRBJ2-7	CASSLAPGSDYEQYF
many	TRBV7-9	14	TRBJ2-3	CASSLSASVDTQYF
few	TRBV12-3/TRBV12-4	14	TRBJ1-1	CASSAAYLNTEAFF
.	TRBV11-1	17	TRBJ2-3	CASSYYGLAEPGDTQYF
many	TRBV2	14	TRBJ2-7	CASNPGQGAYEQYF
.	TRBV20-1	16	TRBJ2-3	CSARLLGRAGTDTQYF
.	TRBV18	16	TRBJ2-2	CASSPPGQGSTGELFF
.	TRBV29-1	10	TRBJ2-1	CSVADSEQFF
many	TRBV20-1	12	TRBJ1-2	CSSRTGDYGYTF
many	TRBV28	15	TRBJ1-6	CASSLQGRGRSPLHF
few	TRBV4-2	15	TRBJ1-5	CASSHSGTGYQPQHF
.	TRBV5-5	16	TRBJ2-7	CASSLAPAGIPYEQYF
many	TRBV11-2	14	TRBJ1-1	CASSFWGLNTEAFF
many	TRBV5-1	14	TRBJ2-1	CASDLAGNGREQFF
few	TRBV29-1	10	TRBJ1-1	CSVVITEAFF
once	TRBV7-6	14	TRBJ2-3	CASSKFTGTDTQYF
many	TRBV20-1	19	TRBJ2-7	CSANPSPTSGAAWPYEQYF
many	TRBV7-9	15	TRBJ2-7	CASSPGQDLSYEQYF
many	TRBV20-1	14	TRBJ2-3	CSARLGQGTDTQYF
.	TRBV14	15	TRBJ2-5	CASSFRREYQETQYF
many	TRBV11-3	15	TRBJ2-5	CASSLKCTTGETQYF
.	TRBV29-1	13	TRBJ2-3	CSVYGQSTDTQYF
many	TRBV27	13	TRBJ2-3	CASSPEGTDTQYF
many	TRBV6-1	12	TRBJ2-7	CASRRDRYEQYF
few	TRBV6-2/TRBV6-3	19	TRBJ2-3	CASSQNQRGRGLHTDTQYF
.	TRBV20-1	11	TRBJ1-3	CSASRGNTIYF